This TCR beta chain came from a study of blood T cell repertoires in COVID-19. In the study overall: Acute and convalescent COVID-19 specimens originated in the United States, Italy and Spain.

Germline assignment: CDR1 LGHNA and CDR2 YSLEER. Germline trimming cut 1 base from V and 3 bases from J; bases unmatched to any gene: 7. The CDR3 spans 18 residues. In the study's own analysis: Amplification with reference gene primers provided the estimates of nucleated cell counts. The method was immunoSEQ multiplex PCR; TCRdb's version includes in-frame clones alone and lacks a portion of them. V and J calls and clone size are those listed in that table; D and trimming were worked out from the DNA. The repertoire holds 110,000 to 150,000 clones, with approximately 83% as singletons. The receptor was isolated from a man aged 45-65 years who had recovered from COVID-19. The chain uses TRBV4-3 and TRBJ2-7; 15 bases fit TRBD2. The sequencing input was PBMCs or T cells enriched from blood (not recorded which). The CDR3 loop is CASSQVRGTSGGFYEQYF. The CDR3 bases are TGCGCCAGCAGCCAAGTAAGGGGGACTAGCGGGGGGTTCTACGAGCAGTACTTC.